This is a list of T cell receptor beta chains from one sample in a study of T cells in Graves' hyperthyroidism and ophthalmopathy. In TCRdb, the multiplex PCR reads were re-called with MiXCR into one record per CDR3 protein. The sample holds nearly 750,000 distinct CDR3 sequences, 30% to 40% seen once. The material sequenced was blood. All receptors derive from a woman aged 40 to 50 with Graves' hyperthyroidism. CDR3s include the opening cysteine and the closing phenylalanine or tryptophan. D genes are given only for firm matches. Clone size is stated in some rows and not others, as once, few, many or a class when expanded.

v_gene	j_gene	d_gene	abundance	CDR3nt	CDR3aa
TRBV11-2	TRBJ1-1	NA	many	TGTGCCAGCAGCTTAGATGGCAGGATCAACACTGAAGCTTTCTTT	CASSLDGRINTEAFF
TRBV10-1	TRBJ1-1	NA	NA	TGCGCCAGCAGTGAGGGTCGGTTGAACACTGAAGCTTTCTTT	CASSEGRLNTEAFF
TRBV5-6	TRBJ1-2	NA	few	TGTGCCAGCAAATGGACTGAGAACTATGGCTACACCTTC	CASKWTENYGYTF
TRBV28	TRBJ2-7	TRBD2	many	TGTGCCAGCACTCCGGGACTAGCCTACGAGCAGTACTTC	CASTPGLAYEQYF
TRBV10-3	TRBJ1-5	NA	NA	TGTGCCATCAGTGAGTCGATATTAAGTAGACTCGGTCAGCCCCAGCATTTT	CAISESILSRLGQPQHF
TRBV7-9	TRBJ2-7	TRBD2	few	TGCGCCAGCAGCCATTTGGCTAGCGGGATCTACGAGCAGTACTTC	CASSHLASGIYEQYF
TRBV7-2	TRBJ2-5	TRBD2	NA	TGTGCCAGCAGCCTGGGACTAGCGGGGGAGAAGACCCAGTACTTC	CASSLGLAGEKTQYF
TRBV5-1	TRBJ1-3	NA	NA	TGCGCCAGCAGCCCGAGGGCGTCCCCGGGGTCGTATGGAAACACCATATATTTT	CASSPRASPGSYGNTIYF
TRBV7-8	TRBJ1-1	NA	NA	TGTGCCTGGAGAGTCAGGGTGGACACTGAAGCTTTCTTT	CAWRVRVDTEAFF
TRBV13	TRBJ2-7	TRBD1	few	TGTGCCAGCAGCCACGGGACAGCCCTCTACGAGCAGTACTTC	CASSHGTALYEQYF
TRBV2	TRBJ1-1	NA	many	TGTGCCAGCAGTCCCTTGGCCTACTGGGCTTTCTTT	CASSPLAYWAFF
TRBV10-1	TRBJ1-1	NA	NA	TGCGCCAGCAGCGGCAGTTTCCCGAACACTGAAGCTTTCTTT	CASSGSFPNTEAFF